The 32 T cell receptor beta chains listed next were all sequenced from one sample in a study of technical replicates of blood from a few donors. Clones were read by immunoSEQ multiplex PCR, and TCRdb kept only the in-frame ones, dropping some. The table records approximately 79,000 clones, 95% to 97% of them present only once. The sample taken for sequencing was T cells isolated from PBMCs. These receptors originate from a human donor in good health.

CDR3 nucleotide sequence: TGTGCCAGCAGTGAGACAGAATCTCAGCCCCAGCATTTT. It yields the protein CASSETESQPQHF. The rearrangement uses TRBV25-1 and TRBJ1-5, with TRBD1 as a possible D gene (5 bases). CDR1 is MGHDK, CDR2 SYGVNS, per germline. Trimming removed 3 bases at V and 6 bases at J, with 9 bases between. CDR3 length: 13 amino acids.

The chain uses TRBV4-1 and TRBJ2-2; 7 bases fit TRBD1. This CDR3 comprises 17 residues. Germline CDR1 and CDR2: MGHRA and YSYEKL. Unmatched junction bases numbered 9, after V lost 1 base and J lost 4 bases. The CDR3 DNA is TGCGCCAGCAGCCAAGCCCTTGACAGGGTCGGCACCGGGGAGCTGTTTTTT. It specifies CASSQALDRVGTGELFF.

The chain's CDR3 is CASSFPPIGAYGYTF. CDR3 bases: TGTGCCAGCAGTTTCCCTCCCATAGGGGCCTATGGCTACACCTTC. This rearrangement joins TRBV28 to TRBJ1-2, with D possibly matching TRBD1 (5 bases). The CDR3 is made up of 15 amino acids. V gave up 3 bases and J gave up 4 bases, with 15 bases separating them. Germline lookup yields CDR1 MDHEN and CDR2 SYDVKM.

The gene calls are TRBV30 and TRBJ1-1, with a weak D call TRBD1 (6 bases). The CDR3 extends over 13 amino acids. CDR1 GTSNPN and CDR2 SVGIG come from the germline V gene (reference sequence). Trimming took off 3 bases at V and 5 bases at J, with 13 bases between the two ends. The CDR3, as DNA: TGTGCCTGGAGAGGACAGTCGAGAACTGAAGCTTTCTTT. Amino acid sequence: CAWRGQSRTEAFF.

V usage is TRBV5-6 and J usage is TRBJ2-7; no reliable D call. V lost 4 bases and J 6 bases, leaving 8 bases between the germline ends. Germline loops: CDR1 SGHDT, CDR2 YYEEEE. The CDR3 spans 11 residues. CDR3 coding DNA: TGTGCCAGCAGCCTTTTGTTCGAGCAGTACTTC. Its translation is CASSLLFEQYF.

This chain joins TRBV6-1 and TRBJ1-1; D is undetermined. In germline, CDR1 is MNHNS, CDR2 SASEGT. The CDR3 sequence is 13 residues long. Trimming stripped 7 bases from V and 1 base from J, with 10 bases between. The CDR3 DNA reads TGTGCCAGCACACAGACACAGAACACTGAAGCTTTCTTT. This codes for CASTQTQNTEAFF.

The V gene is TRBV2, the J gene TRBJ2-3, with 8 bases lining up with TRBD2. Germline loops: CDR1 SNHLY, CDR2 FYNNEI. The CDR3 length is 12 residues. Trimming at V came to 2 bases and at J to 11 bases, leaving 3 bases not matched to a gene. CDR3 coding DNA: TGTGCCAGCAGTGAACCGACTAGCGAGCAGTATTTT. Encoded protein: CASSEPTSEQYF.

The chain links TRBV9 to TRBJ2-3; 7 positions match TRBD2. The CDR3 has 18 residues. Trimming took 3 bases from V and 2 from J; bases not matched to a gene: 15. Looked up from germline, CDR1 is SGDLS and CDR2 is YYNGEE. Written as DNA, the CDR3 is TGTGCCAGCAGCGAGGGGATAAGGCGGGGGAGAGTCACAGATACGCAGTATTTT. Amino acid sequence: CASSEGIRRGRVTDTQYF.

The rearrangement links TRBV19 to TRBJ2-7, with 11 nucleotides matching TRBD2. The ends lost 6 bases at V and 6 bases at J; junction bases unmatched: 10. The CDR3 loop spans 15 amino acids. Looked up from germline, CDR1 is LNHDA and CDR2 is SQIVND (reference sequence). CDR3 loop: CASSLAGGAQGEQYF. Here the CDR3 DNA reads TGTGCCAGTAGCTTAGCGGGAGGGGCCCAGGGCGAGCAGTACTTC.

The chain combines TRBV28 with TRBJ1-2, with TRBD1 matching over 7 bases. The germline gives CDR1 MDHEN, CDR2 SYDVKM. The ends lost 5 bases at V and 4 bases at J; junction bases unmatched: 7. There are 14 residues in the CDR3. The CDR3 here is CASSEGTVVYGYTF. The CDR3 bases are TGTGCCAGCAGTGAGGGGACAGTGGTCTATGGCTACACCTTC.

The J gene is TRBJ1-2, the V gene TRBV6-1, with D possibly matching TRBD1 (5 bases). Trimming took off 4 bases at V and 8 bases at J, with 17 bases between the two ends. The CDR3 totals 14 residues. The germline CDR1 and CDR2 sequences are MNHNS and SASEGT. Here the CDR3 reads CASSGGGWEGGYTF. CDR3 bases: TGTGCCAGCAGTGGGGGGGGATGGGAGGGAGGCTACACCTTC.

V is TRBV7-2 and J is TRBJ2-7, with D perhaps matching TRBD2 (6 bases). The germline V and J ends were trimmed by 5 bases and 6 bases, with 17 bases remaining between them. This CDR3 comprises 14 residues. Germline V gives CDR1 SGHTA, CDR2 FQGNSA. CDR3: CASSPSGVRGEQYF. CDR3 DNA sequence: TGTGCCAGCAGCCCTTCGGGGGTAAGGGGCGAGCAGTACTTC.

This clone was detected only once. J is TRBJ1-2 and V is TRBV10-3; D is perhaps TRBD1 (5 bases). The V and J ends lost 4 bases and 3 bases respectively, with 6 bases between them. In germline, CDR1 is ENHRY, CDR2 SYGVKD. This CDR3 is 12 amino acids long. The CDR3, as DNA: TGTGCCATCAGTGCACAGGACTATGGCTACACCTTC. Its translation is CAISAQDYGYTF.

The chain combines TRBV27 with TRBJ2-5; 9 bases match TRBD1. The CDR3 totals 13 residues. Germline assignment: CDR1 MNHEY and CDR2 SMNVEV (reference sequence). The V and J ends lost 2 bases and 5 bases, in that order; junction bases with no gene match: 0. The CDR3 protein is CASSLGQGETQYF. In DNA, the CDR3 is TGTGCCAGCAGTTTAGGACAGGGGGAGACCCAGTACTTC.

The chain joins TRBV19 to TRBJ2-2; D not certain. Germline V lookup: CDR1 LNHDA, CDR2 SQIVND (reference sequence). Trimming took off 7 bases at V and 1 base at J, with 7 bases between the two ends. This CDR3 has 13 amino acids. CDR3 sequence (DNA): TGTGCCAGTACAGACATGAACACCGGGGAGCTGTTTTTT. Translating it yields CASTDMNTGELFF.

The chain has TRBV18 and TRBJ2-5; D perhaps matches TRBD1 (5 bases). The CDR3 runs to 16 residues. Germline CDR1 reads KGHSH; CDR2 reads LQKENI. V was trimmed by 4 bases and J by 5 bases, leaving 20 bases between them. CDR3 loop: CASSLREGYLGETQYF. For the CDR3, the DNA is TGTGCCAGCTCACTCAGGGAAGGCTATCTTGGGGAGACCCAGTACTTC.

CDR3 coding DNA: TGTGCCAGCAGCTCTAGCGGGAGGGAGAATACGCAGTATTTT. This codes for CASSSSGRENTQYF. This chain uses TRBV7-9 with TRBJ2-3, with 12 bases fitting TRBD2. V shed 4 bases, J shed 7 bases, and the junction held 3 bases outside the gene matches. This CDR3 has 14 residues. Per the germline V gene, CDR1 is SEHNR and CDR2 is FQNEAQ (reference sequence).

CDR3 sequence (DNA): TGCGCCAGCAGCTTGACCGGGACTAGCGGCGCGAACACCGGGGAGCTGTTTTTT. Its protein product is CASSLTGTSGANTGELFF. This chain connects TRBV5-1 to TRBJ2-2; 11 bases agree with TRBD2. CDR1 and CDR2 (germline): SGHRS, YFSETQ. With 1 base clipped from V and 0 bases from J, the junction kept 5 bases outside the gene matches. This CDR3 is 18 amino acids long.

The CDR3: CASSLRRTDEQYF. DNA of the CDR3: TGTGCCAGCAGCCTACGGAGGACAGACGAGCAGTACTTC. V usage is TRBV7-7 and J usage is TRBJ2-7; D possibly corresponds to TRBD1 (6 bases). CDR1 SSHAT and CDR2 FNYEAQ come from the germline V gene (reference sequence). V lost 5 bases and J 5 bases, leaving 13 bases between the germline ends. The CDR3 sequence is 13 residues long.

The chain joins TRBV5-4 to TRBJ1-4, with D maybe TRBD1 (5 bases). The CDR3 has 15 amino acids. Trimming stripped 2 bases from V and 5 bases from J, with 13 bases between. CDR1 and CDR2 (germline): SGHNT, YYREEE (reference sequence). The DNA of the CDR3 is TGTGCCAGCAGCTTTTATGGGGGGTCAAATGAAAAACTGTTTTTT. Translated, it gives CASSFYGGSNEKLFF.

The rearrangement uses TRBV19 and TRBJ1-5; D might be TRBD1 (5 bases). Trimming shortened V by 0 bases and J by 5 bases, and 11 bases separated the two germline ends. Germline-derived CDR1 and CDR2 are LNHDA and SQIVND (reference sequence). The CDR3 covers 15 residues. In DNA, the CDR3 is TGTGCCAGTAGTATAGAAGGGGCGATTCATCAGCCCCAGCATTTT. Translated: CASSIEGAIHQPQHF.

The chain has TRBV7-2 and TRBJ1-5; 11 nucleotides agree with TRBD1. CDR3 length: 16 amino acids. V lost 5 bases, J lost 6 bases, and 9 bases stayed unmatched. Germline CDR1 is SGHTA and CDR2 is FQGNSA. The CDR3 region is CASSPLRGTGGQPQHF. The CDR3 DNA reads as TGTGCCAGCAGCCCATTAAGGGGGACAGGGGGTCAGCCCCAGCATTTT.

The rearrangement joins TRBV7-8 to TRBJ2-1; D unresolved. The CDR3 runs to 16 residues. The germline gives CDR1 SGHVS, CDR2 FQNEAQ. Trimming took 3 bases from V and 5 from J, leaving 17 bases between them. The CDR3 bases are TGTGCCAGCAGCTTTTCGTTGCATCGGAGTGACAATGAGCAGTTCTTC. This translates into CASSFSLHRSDNEQFF.

As DNA, the CDR3 is TGCGCCAGCAGCCAAGAATTCAGGGGCGAGTCCTACGAGCAGTACTTC. It specifies CASSQEFRGESYEQYF. V and J are TRBV4-3 and TRBJ2-7; maybe TRBD1 (6 bases). The CDR3 is 16 residues long. The V and J ends lost 0 bases and 1 base respectively, with 13 bases between them. In germline, CDR1 is LGHNA, CDR2 YSLEER.

The genes are TRBV28 and TRBJ1-5; a possible D gene is TRBD1 (5 bases). Trimming pared 3 bases from V and 7 bases from J, leaving 13 bases between. CDR3 length: 14 residues. Germline V lookup: CDR1 MDHEN, CDR2 SYDVKM. The CDR3 is CASSLGRVDQPQHF. CDR3 sequence (DNA): TGTGCCAGCAGTTTGGGCAGGGTAGACCAGCCCCAGCATTTT.

The chain couples TRBV21-1 to TRBJ2-1; TRBD2 was called by the table and not checked on the DNA. TRBV21-1 is a documented pseudogene. This CDR3 is 15 amino acids long. The CDR3 sequence is CASSRQREGLDEQFF. The CDR3, as DNA: TGTGCCAGCAGCCGCCAGCGGGAGGGTTTAGATGAGCAGTTCTTC.

CDR3: CSVDAGGNEQFF. DNA for the CDR3: TGCAGCGTTGACGCCGGAGGCAATGAGCAGTTCTTC. The J gene is TRBJ2-1, the V gene TRBV29-1, with D maybe TRBD2 (5 bases). CDR3 size: 12 residues. Trimming removed 3 bases at V and 6 bases at J, with 9 bases between. The germline V gene encodes CDR1 SQVTM and CDR2 ANQGSEA.

This chain joins TRBV10-3 and TRBJ1-4; possible D gene TRBD1, 6 bases. V was cut by 5 bases and J by 0 bases, with 10 bases left in between. Germline assignment: CDR1 ENHRY and CDR2 SYGVKD. The CDR3 is 15 residues long. CDR3 amino acids: CAISSDSSTNEKLFF. The CDR3 region has the DNA TGTGCCATCAGTTCGGACAGTTCAACTAATGAAAAACTGTTTTTT.

The genes are TRBV7-8 and TRBJ1-2; no definite D call. The germline V gene has CDR1 SGHVS and CDR2 FQNEAQ. There are 18 residues in the CDR3. Trimming took off 2 bases at V and 2 bases at J, with 21 bases between the two ends. CDR3 residues: CASSLYRSPRVLNYGYTF. Written as DNA, the CDR3 is TGTGCCAGCAGCTTATATCGGTCGCCGAGGGTACTCAACTATGGCTACACCTTC.

J is TRBJ2-7 and V is TRBV18; the match to TRBD1 covers 7 bases. CDR3 length: 14 amino acids. Germline V gene lookup returns CDR1 KGHSH and CDR2 LQKENI. V gave up 4 bases and J gave up 5 bases; unmatched junction bases: 8. CDR3 in DNA: TGTGCCAGCTCACTCAGACAGGGTTCCAACGAGCAGTACTTC. It yields the protein CASSLRQGSNEQYF.

This rearrangement joins TRBV30 to TRBJ2-7, with no clear D. The V end was cut by 2 bases, the J end by 7 bases, with 15 bases between. Germline V CDR1 and CDR2: GTSNPN, SVGIG (reference sequence). The CDR3 has 13 residues. CDR3 DNA sequence: TGTGCCTGGAGTAGGCGGTTTTCTAGAGAGCAGTACTTC. Protein sequence: CAWSRRFSREQYF.

The chain carries TRBV7-2 and TRBJ1-1; weak D call: TRBD1 (6 bases). Trimming removed 4 bases from V and 3 bases from J, with 12 bases in between. This CDR3 has 14 residues. CDR1 is SGHTA and CDR2 is FQGNSA in the germline V gene. The CDR3 DNA reads as TGTGCCAGCAGCTCCGCAGGGGCATACACTGAAGCTTTCTTT. It encodes CASSSAGAYTEAFF. Full variable domain (remainder filled in from reference TRBV7-2 and TRBJ1-1): GAGVSQSPSNKVTEKGKDVELRCDPISGHTALYWYRQSLGQGLEFLIYFQGNSAPDKSGLPSDRFSAERTGGSVSTLTIQRTQQEDSAVYLCASSSAGAYTEAFFGQGTRLTVV.